This TCR beta chain emerged from a study of long-term antiretroviral therapy in people with HIV. Study-level points and caveats: Although diversity increased after ART, it remained lower than in transplant donor controls. Repertoires in HIV (unlike those of controls) had narrower CDR3 length ranges. Repertoire dominance by clones expanded before ART was seen at all time points.

Comment on this clone: Its antigen is unknown.

Sequencing relied on immunoSEQ assay v3.0, run at survey level. For each individual sample, sequencing targeted 40,000-50,000 T-cell genomes. Data came from immunoSEQ multiplex PCR; TCRdb stores just in-frame clones and leaves some out. Of around 15,000 clones listed, around 84% are singletons. Between the trimmed V and J ends, which lost 2 bases and 0 bases, there was a span of 4 bases. This CDR3 has 13 residues. In germline, CDR1 is LNHDA, CDR2 SQIVND (reference sequence). The sequence was obtained from a young man with HIV. The sequencing used unsorted PBMCs, collected 0.1 years after starting antiretroviral therapy. The chain uses TRBV19 and TRBJ1-2; D gene uncertain. CDR3 sequence (DNA): TGTGCCAGTAGTATATCTTCTAACTATGGCTACACCTTC. Translated, it gives CASSISSNYGYTF.